This record concerns one TCR beta chain sequence. This entry is derived from a study of blood T cell repertoires in COVID-19. The V end was cut by 3 bases, the J end by 7 bases, with 13 bases between. This CDR3 comprises 14 residues. Germline assignment: CDR1 KGHSH and CDR2 LQKENI. Sequencing used immunoSEQ multiplex PCR; TCRdb keeps in-frame clones, though not all of them. The sample gives 40,000 to 60,000 clones, around 86% of which show up once; 2.1% is in the top ten. This TCR was recovered from a woman older than 75 with COVID-19, enrolled during active disease. The chain is built from TRBV18 and TRBJ1-5, with unresolved D. Material: peripheral blood. The CDR3 spells CASSPLAGTQPQHF. The CDR3 DNA sequence: TGTGCCAGCTCACCGCTTGCGGGCACCCAGCCCCAGCATTTT.